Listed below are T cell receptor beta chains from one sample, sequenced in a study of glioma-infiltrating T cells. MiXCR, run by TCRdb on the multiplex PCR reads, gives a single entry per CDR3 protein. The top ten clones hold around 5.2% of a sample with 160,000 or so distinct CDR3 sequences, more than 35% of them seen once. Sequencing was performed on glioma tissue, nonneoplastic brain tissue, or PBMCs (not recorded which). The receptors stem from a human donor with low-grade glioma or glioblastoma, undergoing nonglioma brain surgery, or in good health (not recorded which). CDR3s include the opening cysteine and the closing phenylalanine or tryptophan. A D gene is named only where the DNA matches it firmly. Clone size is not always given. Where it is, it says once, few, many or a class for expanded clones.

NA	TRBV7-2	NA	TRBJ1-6	CASSLDGNSYNSPLHF	TGCGCCAGCAGCTTGGACGGGAACTCCTATAATTCACCCCTCCACTTT
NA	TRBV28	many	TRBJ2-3	CASSLWLDTQYF	TGTGCCAGCAGTTTATGGTTGGATACGCAGTATTTT
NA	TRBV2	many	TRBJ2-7	CASSGLEVYEQYF	TGTGCCAGCAGTGGGCTAGAAGTCTACGAGCAGTACTTC
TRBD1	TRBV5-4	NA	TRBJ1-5	CASSYHGTGVDQPQHF	TGTGCCAGCAGCTACCACGGGACAGGGGTAGATCAGCCCCAGCATTTT
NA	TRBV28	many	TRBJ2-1	CASFREPSEQFF	TGTGCCAGTTTCAGGGAGCCAAGTGAGCAGTTCTTC
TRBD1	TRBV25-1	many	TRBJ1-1	CASRTGTLNTEAFF	TGTGCCAGCAGGACAGGGACCTTGAACACTGAAGCTTTCTTT
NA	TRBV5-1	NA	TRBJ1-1	CASSFGNTKNTEAFF	TGCGCCAGCAGCTTTGGGAACACGAAGAACACTGAAGCTTTCTTT
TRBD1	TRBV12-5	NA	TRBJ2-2	CASGYSGTGRSGELFF	TGTGCTAGTGGATACTCCGGGACAGGACGTAGCGGGGAGCTGTTTTTT
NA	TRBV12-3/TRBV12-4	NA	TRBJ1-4	CASSFSTNEKLFF	TGTGCCAGCAGTTTTTCCACTAATGAAAAACTGTTTTTT
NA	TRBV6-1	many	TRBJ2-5	CASSEGYGSGVETQYF	TGTGCCAGCAGTGAAGGGTACGGGTCCGGGGTAGAGACCCAGTACTTC
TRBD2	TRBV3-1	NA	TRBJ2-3	CASSQGGGRTDTQYF	TGTGCCAGCAGCCAAGGAGGCGGGAGGACAGATACGCAGTATTTT
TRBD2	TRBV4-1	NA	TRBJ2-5	CASSQGYVGEGIQETQYF	TGCGCCAGCAGCCAAGGATACGTAGGGGAGGGCATACAGGAGACCCAGTACTTC
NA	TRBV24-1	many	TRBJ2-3	CATSDWDSTDTQYF	TGTGCCACCAGTGACTGGGACAGCACAGATACGCAGTATTTT
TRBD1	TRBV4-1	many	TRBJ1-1	CASSQTGGSPAFF	TGCGCCAGCAGCCAGACAGGGGGCTCTCCTGCTTTCTTT
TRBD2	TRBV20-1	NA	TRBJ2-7	CSLLAGGADTQYF	TGCAGCTTACTAGCGGGAGGGGCCGATACGCAGTACTTC
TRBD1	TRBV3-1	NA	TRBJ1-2	CASSARQGDGGYTF	TGTGCCAGCAGCGCGAGACAGGGGGACGGGGGCTACACCTTC
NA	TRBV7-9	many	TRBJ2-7	CASSLGLSEQYF	TGTGCCAGCAGCTTAGGACTCTCCGAGCAGTACTTC
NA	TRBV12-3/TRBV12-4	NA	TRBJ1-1	CASSPPGGWDTEAFF	TGTGCCAGCAGTCCCCCGGGGGGGTGGGACACTGAAGCTTTCTTT
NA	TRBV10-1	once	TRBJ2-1	CASSEAGLNEQFF	TGCGCCAGCAGTGAAGCGGGCCTCAATGAGCAGTTCTTC
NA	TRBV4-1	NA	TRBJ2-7	CASSQGPEQYF	TGCGCCAGCAGCCAAGGGCCCGAGCAGTACTTC
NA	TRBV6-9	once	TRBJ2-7	CASSFRTSPQYF	TGTGCCAGCAGTTTTCGGACTTCCCCGCAGTACTTC
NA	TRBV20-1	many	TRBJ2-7	CSASRGVETGYEQYF	TGCAGTGCTAGTAGAGGGGTCGAGACGGGATACGAGCAGTACTTC
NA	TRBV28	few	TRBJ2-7	CASRPRFFRDSSYEQYF	TGTGCCAGCAGACCAAGGTTTTTCCGGGACTCGAGCTACGAGCAGTACTTC
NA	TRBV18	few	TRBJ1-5	CASSPQEGQPQHF	TGTGCCAGCTCACCCCAGGAAGGTCAGCCCCAGCATTTT
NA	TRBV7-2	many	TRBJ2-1	CASSPAPSSYNEQFF	TGTGCCAGCAGTCCGGCCCCGAGCTCCTACAATGAGCAGTTCTTC
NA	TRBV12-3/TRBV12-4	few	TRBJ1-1	CASSSTGLAGTEAFF	TGTGCCAGCAGTTCGACGGGCCTAGCAGGCACTGAAGCTTTCTTT
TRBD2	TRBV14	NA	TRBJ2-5	CASSPRGSETQYF	TGTGCCAGCAGCCCCCGCGGGAGTGAGACCCAGTACTTC
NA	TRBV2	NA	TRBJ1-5	CDSSAAGQTKHF	TGTGACAGCAGTGCCGCGGGTCAGACCAAGCATTTT
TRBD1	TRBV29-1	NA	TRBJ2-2	CSARTGYTGELFF	TGCAGCGCCCGGACAGGATACACCGGGGAGCTGTTTTTT
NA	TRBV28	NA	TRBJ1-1	CASNLPKGELYTEAFF	TGTGCCAGCAATTTACCCAAGGGAGAGTTGTACACTGAAGCTTTCTTT
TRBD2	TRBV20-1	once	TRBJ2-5	CSASGGLADQETQYF	TGCAGTGCTAGCGGGGGACTAGCGGACCAAGAGACCCAGTACTTC
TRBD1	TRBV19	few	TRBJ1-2	CASSTQGGTLNTYGYTF	TGTGCCAGTAGTACGCAGGGGGGGACACTTAATACCTATGGCTACACCTTC
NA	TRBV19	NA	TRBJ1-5	CASSIERGRISPQHF	TGTGCCAGTAGTATAGAACGGGGGAGAATCAGCCCCCAGCATTTT
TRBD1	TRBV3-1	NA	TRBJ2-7	CASSHSGQGPFNYEQYF	TGTGCCAGCAGCCATTCGGGACAGGGCCCTTTTAACTACGAGCAGTACTTC
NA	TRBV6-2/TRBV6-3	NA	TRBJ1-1	CASKKTGNTEAFF	TGTGCCAGCAAGAAGACAGGGAACACTGAAGCTTTCTTT
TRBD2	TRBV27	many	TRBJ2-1	CASRDGRSSYNEQFF	TGTGCCAGCAGGGACGGGAGGAGCTCCTACAATGAGCAGTTCTTC
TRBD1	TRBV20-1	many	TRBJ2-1	CSARDLRGRLNEQFF	TGCAGTGCTAGAGATCTCAGGGGGCGGCTCAATGAGCAGTTCTTC